Detailed here is one T cell receptor (beta chain). Original processing methods: For nucleated cells, counts were estimated from reference gene primer amplification. The repertoire was sequenced with immunoSEQ multiplex PCR; TCRdb's copy has only in-frame clones and lacks some. V and J calls and clone size are those listed in that table; D and trimming were worked out from the DNA. The sample gives just over 80,000 clones, around 81% of which show up once; roughly 40% is in the top ten. The sample is drawn from a study of blood T cell repertoires in COVID-19. About the research overall: There were acute and convalescent COVID-19 samples, and they came from the United States, Italy and Spain. Sources were T cells, B-cell-depleted T cells, or PBMCs; the material itself was cDNA or gDNA.

Germline V lookup: CDR1 SGHAT, CDR2 FQNNGV. CDR3 length: 14 amino acids. V was clipped by 1 base and J by 3 bases, with 7 bases between them. This receptor was obtained from a man older than 75 with acute or convalescent COVID-19. The sequenced sample consisted of peripheral blood. V gene TRBV11-2 combines with J gene TRBJ1-5; possible D gene TRBD1, 6 bases. This chain's CDR3 is CASSLAGANQPQHF. For the CDR3, the DNA is TGTGCCAGCAGCTTAGCAGGGGCCAATCAGCCCCAGCATTTT. The full variable domain, completed using reference TRBV11-2 and TRBJ1-5, is EAGVAQSPRYKIIEKRQSVAFWCNPISGHATLYWYQQILGQGPKLLIQFQNNGVVDDSQLPKDRFSAERLKGVDSTLKIQPAKLEDSAVYLCASSLAGANQPQHFGDGTRLSIL.